The sequence of this TCR beta chain was determined in a study of beta chain features in type 1 diabetes. Study-wide results and limits: People with Type 1 diabetes carried modestly yet significantly shorter TCRB CDR3s in all four CD4+ subsets.

Remarks on this clone: The antigen remains undetermined.

Expressed TCRB transcripts were sequenced after all isolated RNA was converted to cDNA. Generated by immunoSEQ multiplex PCR, the TCRdb table keeps only in-frame clones and is missing some. The top ten hold 1.4% of the sample, which has some 52,000 clones, 35% to 50% seen once. Germline CDR1 reads MNHEY; CDR2 reads SMNVEV (reference sequence). V was clipped by 6 bases and J by 3 bases; unmatched bases: 26. The CDR3 extends over 21 amino acids. This sequence joins TRBV27 and TRBJ2-1; 7 bases map to TRBD2. The sequence was obtained from a man under 40 with type 1 diabetes. The material sequenced was Tregs from blood. The CDR3 is CASRDLYSEPSGSGYYNEQFF. The CDR3 nucleotides are TGTGCCAGCAGGGATTTATATTCGGAGCCTAGCGGTAGTGGGTACTACAATGAGCAGTTCTTC.